The TCR beta chain under discussion was sequenced for a study of a mutant IDH1 vaccine in newly diagnosed glioma. Time point specified: week 35, safety follow-up. What each vaccine dose contained was 300 ug of mutant IDH1 20-mer peptide, accompanied by topical imiquimod. V lost 5 bases, J lost 0 bases, and 9 bases lay in between. The length of the CDR3 is 14 residues. Germline V gives CDR1 LNHDA, CDR2 SQIVND (reference sequence). A single count supports this clone. No antigen is known for it. Clones were read by immunoSEQ multiplex PCR, and TCRdb kept only the in-frame ones, dropping some. The sample includes over 40,000 clones, approximately 92% seen only once; the top ten take about 1.6%.

The receptor was derived from a middle-aged man with glioma. The rearrangement uses TRBV19 and TRBJ2-3; D not certain. Material: PBMCs, obtained from a glioma patient whose treatment included an IDH1 peptide vaccine. The CDR3 is CASSQSRSTDTQYF. In DNA form, the CDR3 reads TGTGCCAGTAGTCAGAGTCGGAGCACAGATACGCAGTATTTT.